The 15 T cell receptor beta chains below come from one sample, sequenced in a study of blood T cells in healthy people across ages. Sample-barcoded 5' priming and a J-beta primer mix drove a second PCR of about 6 to 12 cycles. TCRdb reanalysed the 5' RACE reads using MiXCR and keeps one entry per CDR3 protein. The sample records 1.5 million to 2 million distinct CDR3 sequences, 28% being singletons. Sequencing input: blood. Receptor source: a woman aged 30 to 39 in good health.

This clonotype has a handful of counts. This chain uses TRBV18 with TRBJ2-7, with 13 bases identical to TRBD2. V shed 3 bases, J shed 6 bases, and the junction held 14 bases outside the gene matches. The CDR3 is made up of 18 amino acids. CDR1 and CDR2 from the germline V gene are KGHSH and LQKENI. The CDR3 region is CASSPLAGTSGNRSEQYF. CDR3 nucleotides: TGTGCCAGCTCACCTCTCGCCGGGACTAGCGGGAATCGCAGCGAGCAGTACTTC.

The table lists this clonotype with a few counts. The V call is TRBV5-1, the J call TRBJ2-7; D ambiguous. Trimming stripped 4 bases from V and 5 bases from J, with 10 bases between. CDR1 and CDR2 from the germline V gene are SGHRS and YFSETQ. The CDR3 length is 12 residues. CDR3 DNA: TGCGCCAGCAGCGGGTTGACGAACGAGCAGTACTTC. It is translated as CASSGLTNEQYF.

This clonotype was found many times. The CDR3 here is CASTQGVSNQPQHF. For the CDR3, the DNA is TGTGCCAGCACCCAGGGGGTGAGCAATCAGCCCCAGCATTTT. The V and J genes are TRBV5-5 and TRBJ1-5, with 7 bases aligning to TRBD1. The length of the CDR3 is 14 residues. The junction had 4 bases not matched to a gene; V was cut back by 6 bases and J by 1 base. Germline CDR1 SGHKS, CDR2 YYEKEE (reference sequence).

V usage is TRBV15 and J usage is TRBJ2-5, with D tentatively TRBD1 (7 bases). The V end was cut by 0 bases, the J end by 5 bases, with 16 bases between. The CDR3 contains 16 residues. The V gene's germline CDR1 is LNHNV and CDR2 YYDKDF (reference sequence). The CDR3 region has the DNA TGTGCCACCAGCAGAGATCCACAGGGGCGGGGTGAGACCCAGTACTTC. Its translation: CATSRDPQGRGETQYF.

This clonotype was counted ten times or more. V usage is TRBV7-9 and J usage is TRBJ2-5, with D possibly TRBD1 on 6 matching bases. Germline CDR1 SEHNR, CDR2 FQNEAQ (reference sequence). Trimming took off 4 bases at V and 3 bases at J, with 15 bases between the two ends. CDR3 length equals 15 residues. This CDR3 reads CASSSVTAGEETQYF. The CDR3 bases are TGTGCCAGCAGCTCAGTTACGGCAGGGGAAGAGACCCAGTACTTC.

Concerning this clonotype: Given a much more abundant clone one base away, this may be a read error. The chain links TRBV6-6 to TRBJ2-3; the match to TRBD2 covers 11 bases. Germline-derived CDR1 and CDR2 are MNHNY and SVGAGI (reference sequence). J lost 5 bases, V lost 6 bases, and 10 bases had no gene match. The CDR3 totals 16 residues. The DNA of the CDR3 is TGTGCCAGCAGCCCTGATAGCGGGGGGGGAGGAGATACGCAGTATTTT. It is translated as CASSPDSGGGGDTQYF.

The chain combines TRBV4-3 with TRBJ2-1; D not resolved. The V gene lost 0 bases and the J gene lost 6 bases, with 12 bases spanning the gap. Germline lookup yields CDR1 LGHNA and CDR2 YSLEER. The CDR3 sequence is 15 residues long. The CDR3 here is CASSQERFSSNEQFF. CDR3 sequence (DNA): TGCGCCAGCAGCCAAGAGCGCTTTAGTAGCAATGAGCAGTTCTTC.

The gene calls are TRBV20-1 and TRBJ1-4, with D uncertain. Germline assignment: CDR1 DFQATT and CDR2 SNEGSKA (reference sequence). This CDR3 has 15 residues. Trimming took 3 bases from V and 10 from J, leaving 21 bases between them. The DNA of the CDR3 is TGCAGTGCTAGCTTCGACAATGCCTCCGATGGAAAACTGTTTTTT. It encodes CSASFDNASDGKLFF.

In its sample, this clonotype was seen a few times. This chain uses TRBV24-1 with TRBJ2-3; D is possibly TRBD1 (6 bases). Trimming took off 4 bases at V and 1 base at J, with 11 bases between the two ends. Germline CDR1 reads KGHDR; CDR2 reads SFDVKD. The CDR3 is 15 residues long. The CDR3 spells CATSETGSGTDTQYF. CDR3 nucleotides: TGTGCCACCAGTGAGACAGGTTCTGGCACAGATACGCAGTATTTT.

This chain joins TRBV25-1 and TRBJ2-1; D is undetermined. CDR1 is MGHDK and CDR2 is SYGVNS in the germline V gene. The CDR3 contains 14 residues. V was cut by 1 base and J by 8 bases, with 12 bases left in between. This chain's CDR3 is CASSELVSLHEQFF. CDR3 in DNA: TGTGCCAGCAGTGAATTAGTCTCGCTCCATGAGCAGTTCTTC.

This clonotype was counted many times. V gene TRBV21-1 combines with J gene TRBJ2-5; the D segment call TRBD1 is taken from the table without a DNA check. TRBV21-1 is a recognized pseudogene. The CDR3 spans 14 residues. CDR3 amino acids: CASSPVGARETQYF. The CDR3 DNA is TGTGCCAGCAGTCCCGTCGGGGCGAGGGAGACCCAGTACTTC.

This clonotype was picked up a small number of times. As DNA, the CDR3 is TGTGCCAGCTCACCTACCCACCATAGGGCTAATCAGCCCCAGCATTTT. This codes for CASSPTHHRANQPQHF. The chain employs TRBV18 and TRBJ1-5; D call uncertain. V was pared by 3 bases and J by 4 bases, with 16 bases between. Germline V CDR1 and CDR2: KGHSH, LQKENI. CDR3 length equals 16 residues.

Points on this clonotype: One end of the junction does not line up with germline, which may come from a read error. The chain joins TRBV3-1 to TRBJ1-3; no definite D call. Germline CDR1 LGHDT, CDR2 YNNKEL (reference sequence). This CDR3 region has 13 residues. In nucleotides, the CDR3 is TGTGCCAACAGCCCTGCTCGCCAAAACACCATATATTTT. Its protein is CANSPARQNTIYF.

As for this clonotype: A read error may explain this, as a much larger clone is one base away. In this CDR3 the conserved last residue, phenylalanine or tryptophan, is missing, so a read error is likely. The chain combines TRBV5-1 with TRBJ2-4; 12 nucleotides line up with TRBD1. The V and J ends lost 5 bases and 7 bases, in that order; junction bases with no gene match: 7. Looked up from germline, CDR1 is SGHRS and CDR2 is YFSETQ. The CDR3 contains 15 residues. In DNA, the CDR3 is TGCGCCAGCAGACCGGGACAGGGGGCGGAGAACATTCAGTACTAC. This translates into CASRPGQGAENIQYY.

V gene TRBV29-1 combines with J gene TRBJ1-1; TRBD1 matches at 9 bases. Germline trimming cut 8 bases from V and 8 bases from J; bases unmatched to any gene: 12. The CDR3 length is 13 residues. CDR1 is SQVTM and CDR2 is ANQGSEA in the germline V gene. The CDR3 DNA reads as TGCAGCTTTTCACAGGGGGCGGAACTCGAAGCTTTCTTT. The encoded protein is CSFSQGAELEAFF.